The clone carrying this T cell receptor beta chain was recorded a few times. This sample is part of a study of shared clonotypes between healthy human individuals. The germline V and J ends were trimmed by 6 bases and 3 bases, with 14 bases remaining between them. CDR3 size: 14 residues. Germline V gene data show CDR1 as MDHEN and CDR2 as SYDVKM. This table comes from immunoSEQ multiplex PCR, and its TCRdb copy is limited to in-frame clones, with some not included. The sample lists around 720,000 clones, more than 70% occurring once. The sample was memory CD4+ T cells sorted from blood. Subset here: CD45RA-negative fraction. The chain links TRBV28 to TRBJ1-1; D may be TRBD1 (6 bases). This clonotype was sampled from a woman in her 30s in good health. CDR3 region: CASSLGQIDTEAFF. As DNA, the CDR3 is TGTGCCAGCAGCCTCGGACAGATTGACACTGAAGCTTTCTTT. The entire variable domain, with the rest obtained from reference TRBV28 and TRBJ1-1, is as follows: DVKVTQSSRYLVKRTGEKVFLECVQDMDHENMFWYRQDPGLGLRLIYFSYDVKMKEKGDIPEGYSVSREKKERFSLILESASTNQTSMYLCASSLGQIDTEAFFGQGTRLTVV.